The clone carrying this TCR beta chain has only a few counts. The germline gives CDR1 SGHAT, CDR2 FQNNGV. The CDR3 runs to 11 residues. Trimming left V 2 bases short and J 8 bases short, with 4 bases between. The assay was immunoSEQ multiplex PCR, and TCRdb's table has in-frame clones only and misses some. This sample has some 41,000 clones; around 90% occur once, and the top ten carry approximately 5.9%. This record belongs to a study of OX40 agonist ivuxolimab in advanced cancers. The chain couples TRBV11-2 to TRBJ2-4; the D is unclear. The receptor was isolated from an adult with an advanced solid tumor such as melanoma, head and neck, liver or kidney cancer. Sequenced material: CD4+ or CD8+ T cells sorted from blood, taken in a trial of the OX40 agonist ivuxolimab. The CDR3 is CASSLTYIQYF. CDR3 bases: TGTGCCAGCAGCTTAACCTACATTCAGTACTTC. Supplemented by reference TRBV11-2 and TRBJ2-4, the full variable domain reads EAGVAQSPRYKIIEKRQSVAFWCNPISGHATLYWYQQILGQGPKLLIQFQNNGVVDDSQLPKDRFSAERLKGVDSTLKIQPAKLEDSAVYLCASSLTYIQYFGAGTRLSVL.